This note documents a single T cell receptor beta chain sequence. TCRdb re-analyzed the PCR reads using MiXCR. This sample carries about 39,000 clones, roughly 15% of them seen once, and the ten largest clones take about 20%. Treatment of any kind had been given to no patient before thyroid surgery. The data originate from a study of metastatic and nonmetastatic thyroid tumors. CDR1 MDHEN and CDR2 SYDVKM come from the germline V gene. CDR3 length: 17 residues. The V and J ends lost 3 bases and 5 bases, in that order; junction bases with no gene match: 10. Sequencing was performed on blood. The sequence came from a female donor with papillary thyroid cancer or a benign thyroid nodule (not recorded which). Some clones in this sample may be carry-over from other donors' samples. The chain uses TRBV28 and TRBJ2-4; 10 nucleotides agree with TRBD2. The CDR3 coding sequence is TGTGCCAGCAGTTTTCTGAGCGGGAGGGCCGGGGAAAACATTCAGTACTTC. Translated: CASSFLSGRAGENIQYF.